The rows below give T cell receptor beta chains drawn from one sample of a study of T cell responses to AZD1222 COVID-19 vaccine. The assay was immunoSEQ multiplex PCR, and TCRdb's table has in-frame clones only and misses some. This sample has approximately 120,000 clones, with about 90% found just once. This material consisted of peripheral blood, taken 28 days after the second AZD1222 dose. The receptors were gathered from an adult who received the AZD1222 COVID-19 vaccine. Each CDR3 is given with its conserved first and last residue. Fields, in order: D gene, J gene, clone size, V gene, CDR3 protein, CDR3 DNA. The D gene is left open where the match is weak. Clone size is shown for a subset of rows, as once, few, many or a class of expanded clone.

D: NA; J: TRBJ2-1; size: NA; V: TRBV25-1; CDR3: CASSSYYNEQFF; DNA: TGTGCCAGTAGTAGCTACTACAATGAGCAGTTCTTC
D: TRBD2; J: TRBJ2-7; size: NA; V: TRBV4-2; CDR3: CASTYDAGVGYEQYF; DNA: TGTGCCAGCACCTATGACGCGGGAGTCGGGTACGAGCAGTACTTC
D: NA; J: TRBJ1-1; size: NA; V: TRBV10-3; CDR3: CAISESTGLEAFF; DNA: TGTGCCATCAGTGAGAGTACAGGGCTTGAAGCTTTCTTT
D: TRBD1; J: TRBJ2-2; size: once; V: TRBV27; CDR3: CASSLIRTGVIGELFF; DNA: TGTGCCAGCAGCCTGATAAGGACAGGGGTTATCGGGGAGCTGTTTTTT
D: NA; J: TRBJ1-5; size: NA; V: TRBV7-2; CDR3: CASSNQGNQPQHF; DNA: TGTGCCAGCAGCAACCAGGGTAATCAGCCCCAGCATTTT
D: TRBD1; J: TRBJ1-3; size: NA; V: TRBV7-2; CDR3: CASSLVVGQSTRNTIYF; DNA: TGTGCCAGCAGCTTAGTGGTGGGACAGTCTACCCGAAACACCATATATTTT
D: NA; J: TRBJ2-1; size: NA; V: TRBV14; CDR3: CASSQERRSSLNNEQFF; DNA: TGTGCCAGCAGCCAAGAGCGTCGGTCATCCCTAAACAATGAGCAGTTCTTC
D: TRBD1; J: TRBJ1-1; size: NA; V: TRBV11-3; CDR3: CASSSNTGASEAFF; DNA: TGTGCCAGCAGCTCAAACACAGGGGCCTCTGAAGCTTTCTTT
D: NA; J: TRBJ2-2; size: NA; V: TRBV2; CDR3: CASSVRADGTGELFF; DNA: TGTGCCAGCAGTGTTAGAGCAGACGGCACCGGGGAGCTGTTTTTT
D: TRBD1; J: TRBJ2-2; size: NA; V: TRBV29-1; CDR3: CSVGTGGNTGELFF; DNA: TGCAGCGTCGGGACAGGGGGGAACACCGGGGAGCTGTTTTTT
D: NA; J: TRBJ1-5; size: NA; V: TRBV18; CDR3: CASSPGENQPQHF; DNA: TGTGCCAGCTCACCTGGTGAAAATCAGCCCCAGCATTTT
D: NA; J: TRBJ2-7; size: once; V: TRBV7-2; CDR3: CASSLDTGALSYEQYF; DNA: TGTGCCAGCAGCTTAGATACCGGGGCCCTCTCCTACGAGCAGTACTTC
D: TRBD1; J: TRBJ1-1; size: NA; V: TRBV10-3; CDR3: CAIAMDREGTEAFF; DNA: TGTGCCATCGCGATGGACAGGGAGGGAACTGAAGCTTTCTTT
D: TRBD1; J: TRBJ1-2; size: NA; V: TRBV7-3; CDR3: CASSLQGQGNYGYTF; DNA: TGTGCCAGCAGCTTACAGGGACAGGGGAACTATGGCTACACCTTC
D: NA; J: TRBJ1-4; size: NA; V: TRBV27; CDR3: CASFSFREKDEKLFF; DNA: TGTGCCAGTTTCTCATTCAGGGAGAAGGATGAAAAACTGTTTTTT
D: NA; J: TRBJ2-1; size: NA; V: TRBV2; CDR3: CASRLDTSGEQFF; DNA: TGTGCCAGCAGACTCGACACCTCGGGTGAGCAGTTCTTC
D: NA; J: TRBJ1-2; size: NA; V: TRBV6-5; CDR3: CASSRGLSNYGYTF; DNA: TGTGCCAGCAGCAGAGGACTGTCTAACTATGGCTACACCTTC
D: NA; J: TRBJ1-2; size: NA; V: TRBV6-1; CDR3: CASSEEEGSLNYGYTF; DNA: TGTGCCAGCAGTGAAGAGGAGGGTAGTTTAAACTATGGCTACACCTTC
D: NA; J: TRBJ2-4; size: NA; V: TRBV6-5; CDR3: CASPGPTIQYF; DNA: TGTGCCAGCCCCGGGCCAACCATTCAGTACTTC
D: NA; J: TRBJ2-6; size: NA; V: TRBV11-2; CDR3: CASSLLRTPPSSGANVLTF; DNA: TGTGCCAGCAGCTTACTCCGGACACCCCCGAGCTCTGGGGCCAACGTCCTGACTTTC
D: TRBD2; J: TRBJ2-2; size: NA; V: TRBV7-9; CDR3: CASTDLAGGPDTGELFF; DNA: TGTGCCAGCACCGATTTAGCGGGAGGGCCGGACACCGGGGAGCTGTTTTTT
D: TRBD1; J: TRBJ1-1; size: NA; V: TRBV7-9; CDR3: CASSFGTGFTEAFF; DNA: TGTGCCAGCAGCTTCGGGACAGGGTTTACTGAAGCTTTCTTT
D: NA; J: TRBJ2-5; size: once; V: TRBV5-7; CDR3: CASTPGGRGSQETQYF; DNA: TGTGCCAGCACCCCAGGGGGGAGGGGTAGTCAAGAGACCCAGTACTTC
D: TRBD1; J: TRBJ2-1; size: NA; V: TRBV19; CDR3: CASRQGDASYNEQFF; DNA: TGTGCCAGTAGGCAGGGGGACGCCTCCTACAATGAGCAGTTCTTC
D: TRBD1; J: TRBJ1-3; size: NA; V: TRBV18; CDR3: CASSPVDRATGNTIYF; DNA: TGTGCCAGCTCACCGGTTGACAGGGCAACTGGAAACACCATATATTTT
D: NA; J: TRBJ1-5; size: NA; V: TRBV12-3/TRBV12-4; CDR3: CASGQRSNQPQHF; DNA: TGTGCCAGCGGGCAAAGGAGCAATCAGCCCCAGCATTTT
D: NA; J: TRBJ1-1; size: NA; V: TRBV6-5; CDR3: CASSSSRKAFF; DNA: TGTGCCAGCAGTAGTTCGAGGAAAGCTTTCTTT
D: NA; J: TRBJ2-4; size: NA; V: TRBV19; CDR3: CASSGQSLAKNIQYF; DNA: TGTGCCAGTAGTGGACAGAGTTTAGCCAAAAACATTCAGTACTTC
D: TRBD2; J: TRBJ2-3; size: NA; V: TRBV10-3; CDR3: CAIGAGGGTDTQYF; DNA: TGTGCCATCGGGGCGGGAGGGGGCACAGATACGCAGTATTTT
D: NA; J: TRBJ1-3; size: few; V: TRBV5-4; CDR3: CASSPGWQNSGNTIYF; DNA: TGTGCCAGCAGCCCGGGTTGGCAGAACTCTGGAAACACCATATATTTT
D: NA; J: TRBJ1-4; size: NA; V: TRBV5-6; CDR3: CASSLAKEKLFF; DNA: TGTGCCAGCAGCTTGGCCAAAGAAAAACTGTTTTTT
D: NA; J: TRBJ2-3; size: NA; V: TRBV12-5; CDR3: CASGLGQPTDTQYF; DNA: TGTGCTAGTGGCCTAGGACAGCCCACAGATACGCAGTATTTT
D: NA; J: TRBJ2-1; size: NA; V: TRBV29-1; CDR3: CSVEVPGRAYNEQFF; DNA: TGCAGCGTTGAAGTTCCGGGACGGGCCTACAATGAGCAGTTCTTC
D: NA; J: TRBJ1-6; size: NA; V: TRBV2; CDR3: CASSDQGPGPLHF; DNA: TGTGCCAGCAGTGACCAAGGCCCTGGGCCCCTCCACTTT
D: NA; J: TRBJ2-1; size: NA; V: TRBV3-1/TRBV3-2; CDR3: CASSQSWLGEQFF; DNA: TGTGCCAGCAGCCAGTCGTGGTTAGGTGAGCAGTTCTTC
D: TRBD1; J: TRBJ1-5; size: NA; V: TRBV19; CDR3: CASRVQGAYSNQPQHF; DNA: TGTGCCAGTAGGGTACAGGGGGCATATAGCAATCAGCCCCAGCATTTT
D: NA; J: TRBJ2-1; size: NA; V: TRBV7-9; CDR3: CASSLAGTYNEQFF; DNA: TGTGCCAGCAGCTTAGCCGGGACGTACAATGAGCAGTTCTTC
D: TRBD1; J: TRBJ2-5; size: NA; V: TRBV5-1; CDR3: CASSLGDRALSETQYF; DNA: TGCGCCAGCAGCTTGGGGGACAGGGCACTTAGCGAGACCCAGTACTTC
D: TRBD2; J: TRBJ2-1; size: NA; V: TRBV28; CDR3: CASRLLAGAYNEQFF; DNA: TGTGCCAGCAGACTTCTAGCGGGTGCCTACAATGAGCAGTTCTTC
D: NA; J: TRBJ2-2; size: NA; V: TRBV18; CDR3: CASSPGENTGELFF; DNA: TGTGCCAGCTCACCGGGGGAGAACACCGGGGAGCTGTTTTTT
D: NA; J: TRBJ2-5; size: NA; V: TRBV2; CDR3: CASRGPPKETQYF; DNA: TGTGCCAGCAGGGGGCCCCCGAAAGAGACCCAGTACTTC
D: NA; J: TRBJ1-1; size: NA; V: TRBV5-8; CDR3: CASSLRVPEAFF; DNA: TGTGCCAGCAGCTTGAGAGTCCCTGAAGCTTTCTTT